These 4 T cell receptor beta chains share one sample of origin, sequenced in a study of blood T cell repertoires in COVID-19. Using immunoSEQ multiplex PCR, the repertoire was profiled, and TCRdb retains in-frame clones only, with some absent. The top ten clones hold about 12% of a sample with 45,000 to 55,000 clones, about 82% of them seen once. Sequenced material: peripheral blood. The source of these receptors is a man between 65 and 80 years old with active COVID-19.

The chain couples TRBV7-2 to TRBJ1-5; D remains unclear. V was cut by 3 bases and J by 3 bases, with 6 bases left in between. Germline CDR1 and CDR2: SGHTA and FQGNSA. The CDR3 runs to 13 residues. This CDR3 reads CASSFSHNQPQHF. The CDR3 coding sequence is TGTGCCAGCAGCTTTAGTCACAATCAGCCCCAGCATTTT.

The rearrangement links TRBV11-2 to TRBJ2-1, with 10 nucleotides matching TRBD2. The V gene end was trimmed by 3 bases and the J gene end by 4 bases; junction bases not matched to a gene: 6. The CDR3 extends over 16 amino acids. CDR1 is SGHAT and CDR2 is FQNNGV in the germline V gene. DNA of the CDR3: TGTGCCAGCAGCTTCGGCAGCGGGGGGGGATACAATGAGCAGTTCTTC. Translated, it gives CASSFGSGGGYNEQFF.

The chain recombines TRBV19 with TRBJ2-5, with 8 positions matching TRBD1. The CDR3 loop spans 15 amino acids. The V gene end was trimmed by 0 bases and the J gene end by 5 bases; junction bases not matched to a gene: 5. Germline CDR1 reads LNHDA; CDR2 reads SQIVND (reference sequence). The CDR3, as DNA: TGTGCCAGTAGTATAGATGGGGACAGGTCTGAGACCCAGTACTTC. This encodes CASSIDGDRSETQYF.

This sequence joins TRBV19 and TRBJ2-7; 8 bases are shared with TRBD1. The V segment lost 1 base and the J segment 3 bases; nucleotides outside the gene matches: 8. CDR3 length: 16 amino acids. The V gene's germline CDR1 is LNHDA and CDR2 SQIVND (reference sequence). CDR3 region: CASSIVNFGQGYEQYF. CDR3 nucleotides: TGTGCCAGTAGTATAGTAAACTTCGGACAGGGCTACGAGCAGTACTTC.